These T cell receptor beta chains were read from a single sample in a study of T cells after yellow fever vaccination. MiXCR, run by TCRdb on the 5' RACE reads, gives a single entry per CDR3 protein. This table holds around 600,000 distinct CDR3 sequences, about 12% found once. The sample consisted of PBMCs, taken on the day of the yellow fever booster vaccination. These receptors were collected from a man under 40 who received the YFV17D yellow fever vaccine. Each CDR3 is given with its conserved first and last residue. Each record gives: CDR3 DNA, CDR3 protein, CDR3 length, J gene, D gene, clone size, V gene. A D gene is named only where the DNA matches it firmly. For some rows the clone size is stated as once, few or many, or as a class when expanded; others skip it.

TGTGCCAGCAGTCCGCTCCGGGACCGGCTCTACCGGGGCACAGATACGCAGTATTTT CASSPLRDRLYRGTDTQYF 19 TRBJ2-3 . few TRBV27
TGCAGCGTTGAGGGACAGAGAGGGACTGAAGCTTTCTTT CSVEGQRGTEAFF 13 TRBJ1-1 TRBD1 few TRBV29-1
TGTGCCAGCAGCTTAGTACAGGGGCGTGGCAATGAGCAGTTCTTC CASSLVQGRGNEQFF 15 TRBJ2-1 TRBD1 few TRBV7-2
TGTGCCTGGAGTGTAACGCAGGTTCGGTACTTC CAWSVTQVRYF 11 TRBJ2-7 . once TRBV30
TGTGCCAGCAGAAAAGGTATGAGCGGGAGGATCTCCTACAATGAGCAGTTCTTC CASRKGMSGRISYNEQFF 18 TRBJ2-1 TRBD2 . TRBV11-2
TGTGCCAGCAGTCTAGACAGGGGGATGGGCGAGCAGTACTTC CASSLDRGMGEQYF 14 TRBJ2-7 TRBD1 . TRBV12-3/TRBV12-4
TGTGCCTGGAGTGGAGGGCCTAGCGGGTTCCCAGATACGCAGTATTTT CAWSGGPSGFPDTQYF 16 TRBJ2-3 TRBD2 few TRBV30
TGTGCCAGCAGTTACGCTGCCGAGCAGTACTTC CASSYAAEQYF 11 TRBJ2-7 . . TRBV27
TGTGCCAGCAGCGGCGTTACGCGACCGCCCCTCGGTGAGCAGTTCTTC CASSGVTRPPLGEQFF 16 TRBJ2-1 . few TRBV9
TGCAGTGCTAGGTTAGGTATTGGTTCCTACAATGAGCAGTTCTTC CSARLGIGSYNEQFF 15 TRBJ2-1 . few TRBV20-1
TGTGCCAGCAGCCAGGAGCCCGGACAAGCGGCATCATACGAGCAGTACTTC CASSQEPGQAASYEQYF 17 TRBJ2-7 . few TRBV4-2
TGTGCCAGCAGTACCGGGACATATAATGAAAAACTGTTTTTT CASSTGTYNEKLFF 14 TRBJ1-4 . few TRBV6-1